The entry that follows covers one TCR beta chain sequence. The data stem from a study of cytomegalovirus exposure and HLA in healthy donors. About the study: Previous work identified 120 million or so unique TCR beta sequences from around 200 million T cells. Unique TCRs numbering roughly 85 million, obtained from HLA-typed donors, made up an early data release.

Primers for the PCR totalled 60 Vbeta and 13 Jbeta. Sequencing used immunoSEQ multiplex PCR; TCRdb keeps in-frame clones, though not all of them. This sample's table reports approximately 71,000 clones. Nominally healthy donors were sampled, though unrecorded immune exposures were likely. Sequenced sample: PBMCs. The sequence was obtained from a female donor in good health and CMV-seropositive.

This CDR3 is CASSQGQGGRETQYF. The CDR3 nucleotides read TGCGCCAGCAGCCAGGGACAGGGCGGACGAGAGACCCAGTACTTC. The chain uses TRBV4-1 and TRBJ2-5; 9 bases map to TRBD1. Looked up from germline, CDR1 is MGHRA and CDR2 is YSYEKL. CDR3 length equals 15 residues. The ends lost 3 bases at V and 4 bases at J; junction bases unmatched: 6.